Given below is one TCR beta chain in context. The antigen is unknown. Naive CD45RA+ and memory CD45RA-negative subsets were split from CD4+ cells. This record comes from a study of shared clonotypes between healthy human individuals. Study-level points and caveats: Sampling covered nothing but blood. Tissue TCR repertoires likely differ from those found in blood.

From germline, CDR1 is GTSNPN and CDR2 SVGIG (reference sequence). The CDR3 sequence is 13 residues long. Trimming took off 3 bases at V and 5 bases at J, with 10 bases between the two ends. Profiled with immunoSEQ multiplex PCR; TCRdb holds only in-frame clones, not every one. The sample holds about 1.1 million clones, about 80% seen once. Sequencing used memory CD4+ T cells from PBMCs. As to subset: CD45RA-negative fraction. This chain connects TRBV30 to TRBJ2-2, with D hard to call. This sequence was found in a man between 18 and 35 years old in good health. Some clones in this sample may be carry-over from other donors' samples. The CDR3: CAWSRTGTGELFF. In DNA, the CDR3 is TGTGCCTGGAGCCGGACCGGGACCGGGGAGCTGTTTTTT.